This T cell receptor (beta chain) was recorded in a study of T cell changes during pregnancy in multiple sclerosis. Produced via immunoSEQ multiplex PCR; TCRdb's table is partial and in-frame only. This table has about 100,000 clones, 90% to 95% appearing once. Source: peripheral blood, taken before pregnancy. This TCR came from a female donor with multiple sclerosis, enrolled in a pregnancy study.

The CDR3 sequence: CASSGGAFNEQFF. Here the CDR3 DNA reads TGTGCCAGCAGTGGAGGGGCCTTCAATGAGCAGTTCTTC. The V call is TRBV6-5, the J call TRBJ2-1; tentative D call: TRBD2 (6 bases). This CDR3 is built from 13 residues. Germline assignment: CDR1 MNHEY and CDR2 SVGAGI. Deletions cut 5 bases from V and 6 bases from J, with 11 bases between.